This T cell receptor (beta chain) is drawn from a study of blood T cell repertoires in COVID-19 (dated by TCRdb to the early 2020s). Study-level background: Samples from collaborators originated in the United States, Italy and Spain and spanned both the acute and convalescent phases of COVID-19. The prospective study material was composed of cDNA or gDNA derived from T cells, B-cell-depleted T cells, or PBMCs. Deeply sampled blood TCRbeta repertoires from subjects exposed to, actively infected with, or recovered from COVID-19 were included in the dataset. The repertoires were released in a freely available public database intended as a resource for research on the immune response to SARS-CoV-2. The samples were drawn from the first 160 participants of the ongoing ImmuneRACE study and from roughly 1,300 subjects provided by 6 global collaborators. Nearly every sample came with metadata listing a de-identified subject ID, COVID-19 status, age in years and sex. Where HLA class I and class II types were available, the types were taken from metadata supplied by the sample provider, not from assay-based typing. General conclusions and limits of the study: How much clinical and demographic metadata was included differed by source and by participant, and the metadata was provided uncurated.

On this clone: What this receptor recognizes is not known. Base-call qualities are not available, and no considerably larger clone is one nucleotide away.

TCRbeta CDR3 regions were amplified from genomic DNA using the immunoSEQ Assay, a bias-controlled multiplex PCR. The authors' pipeline ran thus. Within the assay, amplification of reference gene primers was used to estimate how many nucleated cells each sample contained. To quantify the absolute abundance of each unique TCRbeta CDR3 rearrangement, sequence reads were collapsed and filtered. For each sample, productive Simpson clonality was calculated as the square root of Simpson's diversity index over productive rearrangements. This is the immuneACCESS table as TCRdb keeps it, with only in-frame sequences that have V and J called. A part of the clones is gone; compared with another copy, unresolved V genes explain less than half, and the rest is unexplained. From that table come the V and J calls and clone size; the DNA was used to work out D and trimming. The sample contains around 25,000 clones, over 75% of them found a single time. The top ten hold about 20% of the sample.

The CDR3 spans 14 residues, from the cysteine through the phenylalanine. Of the read, only the CDR3 DNA is kept; its 42 bases are in frame from base 1. The germline V gene specifies SGHRS as CDR1 and YFSETQ as CDR2. Compared with germline, V lacks 3 bases and J lacks 6 bases; bases without a gene match: 3. Whole blood was collected in K2EDTA tubes by collaborating institutions according to the institutions' own protocols. For TCRbeta analysis, collaborator samples were shipped as frozen whole blood, as isolated PBMCs, or as DNA extracted from either sample type. The rearrangement combines TRBV5-1 with TRBJ2-7, with 13 junctional bases fitting TRBD2. The receptor was derived from a man between 65 and 85 years old in a cohort sampled during active COVID-19. What was sequenced was peripheral blood. The CDR3 protein: CASSWTSGSGEQYF. The sequenced DNA: TGCGCCAGCAGCTGGACTAGCGGGAGCGGCGAGCAGTACTTC.